This T cell receptor (beta chain) was identified in a study of molecular identifiers for immune sequencing clone quantification. This clonotype was detected ten times or more. TCRdb itself ran the PCR reads through MiXCR, one entry per CDR3 protein. The sample gives hundreds of thousands of distinct CDR3 sequences, about 25% of which show up once; about 0.78% is in the top ten. The sequence derives from a human donor in good health. Some libraries in this study had Jurkat cell RNA spiked in. Source material: naive CD8+ T cells from blood, with Jurkat cell RNA spiked in. This sample's subset: FACS-sorted CD8+CD4-CCR7+CD45RA+ naive T cells.

The CDR3 coding sequence is TGTGCCAGTAGTATAAGTACAGCGAACACCGGGGAGCTGTTTTTT. Its translation is CASSISTANTGELFF. The chain employs TRBV19 and TRBJ2-2, with D unclear. The CDR3 is 15 residues long. Germline-derived CDR1 and CDR2 are LNHDA and SQIVND (reference sequence). V lost 2 bases to trimming and J lost 0 bases, with 7 bases between them.